Listed here are 22 T cell receptor beta chains from one sample, sequenced in a study of cytomegalovirus exposure and HLA in healthy donors. PCR primers comprised 60 Vbeta and 13 Jbeta primers. Generated by immunoSEQ multiplex PCR, the TCRdb table keeps only in-frame clones and is missing some. The sample has under 300,000 clones, around 66% seen once. The sequenced sample consisted of PBMCs. The source of these receptors is a female donor in good health and CMV-seronegative.

This clone was seen a handful of times. The J gene is TRBJ2-7, the V gene TRBV9; a possible D gene is TRBD2 (6 bases). CDR3 length: 16 residues. Germline CDR1 is SGDLS and CDR2 is YYNGEE. The V and J ends lost 3 bases and 2 bases respectively, with 18 bases between them. The CDR3 nucleotides read TGTGCCAGCAGCGGACTTCCGGGACTTCCTACCTACGAGCAGTACTTC. Translating it yields CASSGLPGLPTYEQYF.

The genes are TRBV27 and TRBJ2-1, with TRBD2 identical over 7 bases. Germline V lookup: CDR1 MNHEY, CDR2 SMNVEV (reference sequence). The V gene end was trimmed by 8 bases and the J gene end by 6 bases; junction bases not matched to a gene: 7. The CDR3 sequence is 13 residues long. The CDR3 region has the DNA TGTGCCAGCCGTGGGGACTACTCCAATGAGCAGTTCTTC. Protein: CASRGDYSNEQFF.

This sequence joins TRBV27 and TRBJ1-1; TRBD1 matches 7 bases. The CDR3 totals 13 residues. Germline CDR1 MNHEY, CDR2 SMNVEV (reference sequence). After removal of 5 bases from V and 4 bases from J, the junction contained 4 bases not matched to a gene. Here the CDR3 DNA reads TGTGCCAGCAGTCTCAGGGGGTTCACTGAAGCTTTCTTT. Translating gives CASSLRGFTEAFF.

The chain employs TRBV4-1 and TRBJ2-3; weak D call: TRBD1 (5 bases). Germline V gene lookup returns CDR1 MGHRA and CDR2 YSYEKL. Trimming removed 2 bases at V and 8 bases at J, with 17 bases between. The CDR3 consists of 15 residues. The CDR3 here is CASSQPQEKRGTQYF. CDR3 bases: TGCGCCAGCAGCCAACCACAGGAGAAAAGAGGTACGCAGTATTTT.

The genes are TRBV11-3 and TRBJ2-1; no reliable D call. This CDR3 has 16 amino acids. CDR1 is SGHNT and CDR2 is YENEEA in the germline V gene. V was cut by 5 bases and J by 0 bases, with 14 bases left in between. The DNA for the CDR3 is TGTGCCAGCAGCCCCTACCAGGTGTCCTCCTACAATGAGCAGTTCTTC. It codes for CASSPYQVSSYNEQFF.

This clone was detected only a few times. V is TRBV10-3 and J is TRBJ2-3, with 7 bases identical to TRBD2. Germline-derived CDR1 and CDR2 are ENHRY and SYGVKD. V lost 8 bases, J lost 4 bases, and 6 bases stayed unmatched. This CDR3 contains 13 residues. CDR3 DNA sequence: TGTGCCATCTCGAGGGAGGGCGCAGATACGCAGTATTTT. Its translation is CAISREGADTQYF.

The rearrangement joins TRBV7-3 to TRBJ1-2; D is ambiguous. The CDR3 is 13 residues long. Deletions cut 2 bases from V and 3 bases from J, with 7 bases between. CDR1 is SGHTA, CDR2 FQGTGA, per germline. The CDR3 loop reads CASSLPGYYGYTF. CDR3 sequence (DNA): TGTGCCAGCAGCTTACCGGGATACTATGGCTACACCTTC. Complete variable domain (other parts from reference TRBV7-3 and TRBJ1-2): GAGVSQTPSNKVTEKGKYVELRCDPISGHTALYWYRQSLGQGPEFLIYFQGTGAADDSGLPNDRFFAVRPEGSVSTLKIQRTERGDSAVYLCASSLPGYYGYTFGSGTRLTVV.

The chain couples TRBV5-1 to TRBJ2-3; D gene unclear. Germline CDR1 SGHRS, CDR2 YFSETQ. V was pared by 0 bases and J by 5 bases, with 7 bases between. The CDR3 covers 13 residues. The CDR3 sequence is CASSLEREDTQYF. CDR3 DNA: TGCGCCAGCAGCTTGGAAAGAGAAGATACGCAGTATTTT. The complete variable domain, with remaining parts taken from reference TRBV5-1 and TRBJ2-3, reads KAGVTQTPRYLIKTRGQQVTLSCSPISGHRSVSWYQQTPGQGLQFLFEYFSETQRNKGNFPGRFSGRQFSNSRSEMNVSTLELGDSALYLCASSLEREDTQYFGPGTRLTVL.

The gene calls are TRBV19 and TRBJ1-2, with 8 bases lining up with TRBD1. V dropped 6 bases and J dropped 4; count of bases not matched to a gene: 7. The CDR3 has 14 amino acids. CDR1 is LNHDA, CDR2 SQIVND, per germline (reference sequence). The CDR3 protein is CASSPGQGVYGYTF. The CDR3 bases are TGTGCCAGTAGCCCAGGACAGGGCGTCTATGGCTACACCTTC.

The chain couples TRBV15 to TRBJ2-3, with D maybe TRBD1 (5 bases). Germline lookup yields CDR1 LNHNV and CDR2 YYDKDF (reference sequence). V lost 4 bases, J lost 0 bases, and 17 bases lay in between. The CDR3 totals 17 residues. CDR3 DNA sequence: TGTGCCACCAGCATTGGACACGATTTCGCTAGCACAGATACGCAGTATTTT. This sequence encodes CATSIGHDFASTDTQYF.

This clone was counted a single time. The junction differs from germline at one of its ends, possibly a read error. The chain couples TRBV7-9 to TRBJ1-1; no firm D call. The CDR3 is 12 residues long. Germline lookup yields CDR1 SEHNR and CDR2 FQNEAQ (reference sequence). The CDR3 here is CSSSFSASGAFF. The CDR3 nucleotides are TGTTCCAGCAGCTTTTCCGCCTCCGGAGCTTTCTTT.

CDR3: CASSEDRTLRSEAFF. CDR3 DNA: TGTGCCAGCAGCGAGGACAGGACCCTGAGATCTGAAGCTTTCTTT. The chain is built from TRBV2 and TRBJ1-1, with 7 bases matching TRBD1. V was pared by 6 bases and J by 6 bases, with 13 bases of the junction left unmatched. Per the germline V gene, CDR1 is SNHLY and CDR2 is FYNNEI. The CDR3 totals 15 residues.

This clone came up a few times. This chain connects TRBV5-1 to TRBJ2-7, with TRBD1 as a possible D gene (5 bases). The CDR3 consists of 16 residues. Trimming pared 4 bases from V and 3 bases from J, leaving 20 bases between. Germline lookup yields CDR1 SGHRS and CDR2 YFSETQ. The DNA of the CDR3 is TGCGCCAGCAGCACGTCAGGGTTTGGGGCTGGCTACGAGCAGTACTTC. Translation: CASSTSGFGAGYEQYF.

The chain links TRBV6-1 to TRBJ2-5; D possibly corresponds to TRBD2 (6 bases). The CDR3 consists of 12 residues. Trimming cost V 8 bases and J 4 bases, with 11 bases left between them. The germline CDR1 and CDR2 sequences are MNHNS and SASEGT. CDR3 nucleotide sequence: TGTGCCAGCGGGGGACTCGGAGAGACCCAGTACTTC. This gives the protein CASGGLGETQYF.

The chain has TRBV6-5 and TRBJ2-7; 8 bases map to TRBD2. There are 15 residues in the CDR3. CDR1 is MNHEY and CDR2 is SVGAGI in the germline V gene. Trimming took 2 bases from V and 6 from J; bases not matched to a gene: 9. The DNA of the CDR3 is TGTGCCAGCAGTTACAAGGGACTAGTCATATTCGAGCAGTACTTC. It specifies CASSYKGLVIFEQYF.

The chain is built from TRBV6-1 and TRBJ2-3; no clear D. Trimming took 6 bases from V and 1 from J, leaving 11 bases between them. The length of the CDR3 is 14 residues. Germline CDR1 is MNHNS and CDR2 is SASEGT. CDR3 amino acids: CASSSALGTDTQYF. In DNA form, the CDR3 reads TGTGCCAGCAGCTCTGCACTCGGCACAGATACGCAGTATTTT.

The V gene is TRBV27, the J gene TRBJ2-7; 11 bases are a match to TRBD2. The V segment lost 7 bases and the J segment 4 bases; nucleotides outside the gene matches: 3. Germline CDR1 reads MNHEY; CDR2 reads SMNVEV (reference sequence). This CDR3 contains 13 residues. CDR3 DNA sequence: TGTGCCAGCACGGCTAGCGGGGGGTACGAGCAGTACTTC. It codes for CASTASGGYEQYF.

The chain uses TRBV7-9 and TRBJ1-3; 7 bases are shared with TRBD1. This CDR3 region has 16 residues. V shed 3 bases, J shed 8 bases, and the junction held 13 bases outside the gene matches. Germline CDR1 and CDR2: SEHNR and FQNEAQ (reference sequence). The DNA for the CDR3 is TGTGCCAGCAGCTTTGACAGGGCCGTTGGGAATCACACCATATATTTT. This gives the protein CASSFDRAVGNHTIYF.

The rearrangement uses TRBV25-1 and TRBJ1-2; D is possibly TRBD1 (6 bases). V lost 3 bases and J lost 4, with 12 bases in between. Germline V gene lookup returns CDR1 MGHDK and CDR2 SYGVNS. This CDR3 is built from 14 residues. CDR3 sequence reads: CASSEHRAGYGYTF. The CDR3, as DNA: TGTGCCAGCAGTGAGCACAGGGCTGGCTATGGCTACACCTTC.

V usage is TRBV5-6 and J usage is TRBJ2-7; D is ambiguous. Germline V CDR1 and CDR2: SGHDT, YYEEEE. The CDR3 covers 16 residues. Trimming shortened V by 1 base and J by 2 bases, and 16 bases separated the two germline ends. In DNA, the CDR3 is TGTGCCAGCAGCTTGCTTCCGATGGCCGAAACCTACGAGCAGTACTTC. Protein: CASSLLPMAETYEQYF.

This chain connects TRBV9 to TRBJ1-1; D is possibly TRBD1 (6 bases). This CDR3 spans 12 amino acids. V lost 3 bases, J lost 6 bases, and 9 bases lay in between. Germline V gene data show CDR1 as SGDLS and CDR2 as YYNGEE. The CDR3 loop reads CASSAWTAEAFF. As DNA, the CDR3 is TGTGCCAGCAGCGCGTGGACAGCTGAAGCTTTCTTT. Full variable domain (missing parts from reference TRBV9 and TRBJ1-1): DSGVTQTPKHLITATGQRVTLRCSPRSGDLSVYWYQQSLDQGLQFLIQYYNGEERAKGNILERFSAQQFPDLHSELNLSSLELGDSALYFCASSAWTAEAFFGQGTRLTVV.

The rearrangement joins TRBV7-6 to TRBJ1-2, with D maybe TRBD1 (6 bases). Germline CDR1 and CDR2: SGHVS and FNYEAQ. V was clipped by 4 bases and J by 0 bases, with 12 bases between them. This CDR3 has 15 amino acids. CDR3 amino acids: CASSSQGSSNYGYTF. DNA of the CDR3: TGTGCCAGCAGCTCACAGGGATCTTCTAACTATGGCTACACCTTC.